Listed below are T cell receptor beta chains from one sample, sequenced in a study of cytomegalovirus exposure and HLA in healthy donors. The assay was immunoSEQ multiplex PCR, and TCRdb's table has in-frame clones only and misses some. The sample holds about 200,000 clones, around four fifths seen once. The sample comprised PBMCs. The origin of the receptors is a man aged 50-60 years in good health and CMV-seronegative. Each CDR3 is given with its conserved first and last residue. D genes are given only for firm matches. Some rows have no size entry. The others give once, few or many, or a class for an expanded clone.

TRBJ1-1 | . | . | TRBV2 | TGTGCCAGCAGTTGGGGAGGGGTGGCGATGAACACTGAAGCTTTCTTT | CASSWGGVAMNTEAFF
TRBJ2-1 | . | TRBD2 | TRBV6-5 | TGTGCCAGCAGTTACCCCGCGAGCGGGAGCGGTGAGCAGTTCTTC | CASSYPASGSGEQFF
TRBJ2-7 | few | TRBD1 | TRBV14 | TGTGCCAGCAGCCAGAATCCCTGGGCAGGGGGTTCCTACGAGCAGTACTTC | CASSQNPWAGGSYEQYF
TRBJ2-3 | . | . | TRBV9 | TGTGCCAGCAGCGTAGGTGTTAGCCCTAGCACAGATACGCAGTATTTT | CASSVGVSPSTDTQYF
TRBJ2-1 | . | . | TRBV6-5 | TGTGCCAGCAGTCCCCGCCGCGGGACCTACAATGAGCAGTTCTTC | CASSPRRGTYNEQFF
TRBJ1-1 | once | TRBD1 | TRBV5-6 | TGTGCCAGCAGCCACGCAGACAGGGAATATACTGAAGCTTTCTTT | CASSHADREYTEAFF
TRBJ1-1 | few | TRBD1 | TRBV10-3 | TGTGCCATCGGGGGACAGATGAACACTGAAGCTTTCTTT | CAIGGQMNTEAFF
TRBJ1-1 | . | TRBD1 | TRBV18 | TGTGCCAGCTCACCACGAACAGGGGAAGGAACTGAAGCTTTCTTT | CASSPRTGEGTEAFF
TRBJ2-7 | . | TRBD2 | TRBV5-1 | TGCGCCAGCAGCTTGGCTGCTAGCGGGCCGACCTACGAGCAGTACTTC | CASSLAASGPTYEQYF
TRBJ2-5 | . | . | TRBV6-5 | TGTGCCAGCAGTTACTTACTAGCCGGAGAGACCCAGTACTTC | CASSYLLAGETQYF
TRBJ2-7 | few | . | TRBV29-1 | TGCAGCGGCGGATCCTCCTACGAGCAGTACTTC | CSGGSSYEQYF
TRBJ2-7 | . | TRBD2 | TRBV5-1 | TGTGCCAGTTCGGCTAGCGGTTACGAGCAGTACTTC | CASSASGYEQYF
TRBJ1-2 | . | TRBD1 | TRBV30 | TGTGCCTGGAGGAGGACAGGGGAGAGTGGCTACACCTTC | CAWRRTGESGYTF
TRBJ1-1 | few | . | TRBV27 | TGTGCCAGCACTCCTAAGGCGGGGGCTGCTTTCTTT | CASTPKAGAAFF
TRBJ1-1 | . | TRBD1 | TRBV4-1 | TGCGCCAGCAGCCAGTCAGACAGGGGACCTGAAGCTTTCTTT | CASSQSDRGPEAFF
TRBJ2-7 | . | . | TRBV2 | TGTGCCAGCACAGGGGGGTACGAGCAGTACTTC | CASTGGYEQYF
TRBJ2-7 | . | TRBD2 | TRBV5-6 | TGTGCCAGCAGTAGGGGGACTAGCGGGAGCTACGAGCAGTACTTC | CASSRGTSGSYEQYF
TRBJ1-2 | . | . | TRBV27 | TGTGCCAGCAGTTTACGGCCGGGAGGAGACTATGGCTACACCTTC | CASSLRPGGDYGYTF
TRBJ2-2 | few | . | TRBV7-3 | TGTGCCAGCAGCTTAAACGTGGGCTGGGGCGCGAACACCGGGGAGCTGTTTTTT | CASSLNVGWGANTGELFF
TRBJ2-3 | . | . | TRBV25-1 | TGTGCCAGCAGTAGAGGAACTTTCACAGATACGCAGTATTTT | CASSRGTFTDTQYF
TRBJ1-3 | . | TRBD1 | TRBV30 | TGTGCCTGGAGAGGGACAGCGCGCTCTGGAAACACCATATATTTT | CAWRGTARSGNTIYF
TRBJ2-2 | . | TRBD2 | TRBV5-1 | TGCGCCAGCAGCCTGGAAGCGGGAGTCGGGACCGGGGAGCTGTTTTTT | CASSLEAGVGTGELFF
TRBJ2-7 | once | . | TRBV13 | TGTGCCAGCAGCTTAGGAAGCGGAGCCTACGAGCAGTACTTC | CASSLGSGAYEQYF
TRBJ2-7 | . | TRBD2 | TRBV5-1 | TGCGCCAGCAGCAGGACTAGCGGGTCCTACGAGCAGTACTTC | CASSRTSGSYEQYF
TRBJ1-5 | once | . | TRBV19 | TGTGCCAGTAGTGTGGGCCTCAATCAGCCCCAGCATTTT | CASSVGLNQPQHF
TRBJ2-1 | . | TRBD2 | TRBV7-2 | TGTGCCAGCAGCTTAGAGGGACTAGCGTTCGGTGAGCAGTTCTTC | CASSLEGLAFGEQFF
TRBJ2-1 | . | . | TRBV6-6 | TGTGCCAGCAGCCGAGACTGGTCCTCCTACAATGAGCAGTTCTTC | CASSRDWSSYNEQFF
TRBJ2-7 | . | TRBD1 | TRBV19 | TGTGCCAGTAGTATATCACCCGGGACAGGGAGCTACGAGCAGTACTTC | CASSISPGTGSYEQYF
TRBJ1-3 | . | TRBD1 | TRBV9 | TGTGCCAGCAGCGTACAGGGGGACTCTGGAAACACCATATATTTT | CASSVQGDSGNTIYF
TRBJ1-1 | few | TRBD1 | TRBV2 | TGTGCCAGCAGTCCCGGGACAGTGACCGGAGCTTTCTTT | CASSPGTVTGAFF
TRBJ2-1 | few | TRBD1 | TRBV7-9 | TGTTCCAGCAGCTCCCGCGTGAGGGACAGGGGATTCCGTGAGCAGTTCTTC | CSSSSRVRDRGFREQFF
TRBJ2-7 | once | . | TRBV28 | TGTGCCAGCAGTTTTCCCGGCGAGCAGTACTTC | CASSFPGEQYF
TRBJ1-1 | . | . | TRBV11-3 | TGTGCCAGCAGCTCCCAAGGCGGGAACACTGAAGCTTTCTTT | CASSSQGGNTEAFF
TRBJ2-7 | . | . | TRBV2 | TGTGCCAGCAGTGGGGTTGGGGCATACGAGCAGTACTTC | CASSGVGAYEQYF
TRBJ2-7 | . | . | TRBV7-3 | TGTGCCAGCAGCCCAACGCGACCAGGCGAGCAGTACTTC | CASSPTRPGEQYF
TRBJ1-6 | . | TRBD1 | TRBV28 | TGTGCCAGCAGGCTAGGACAGGGAGATAATTCACCCCTCCACTTT | CASRLGQGDNSPLHF
TRBJ1-2 | . | TRBD1 | TRBV29-1 | TGCAGCGTTTACTCAGGGGGTCGGGGCTATGGCTACACCTTC | CSVYSGGRGYGYTF
TRBJ1-1 | . | . | TRBV19 | TGTGCCAGTAGCCCCGGGGGAGGGAGGACTGAAGCTTTCTTT | CASSPGGGRTEAFF
TRBJ1-5 | . | TRBD1 | TRBV18 | TGTGCCAGCTCACGCGACAGGGTTTCGAATCAGCCCCAGCATTTT | CASSRDRVSNQPQHF
TRBJ1-1 | . | TRBD1 | TRBV5-8 | TGTGCCAGCAGCTTGGCGGCAGGGGGATACACTGAAGCTTTCTTT | CASSLAAGGYTEAFF
TRBJ1-1 | . | TRBD1 | TRBV5-4 | TGTGCCAGCAGCTGGATGGGACAGGGAAACGCTGAAGCTTTCTTT | CASSWMGQGNAEAFF
TRBJ1-2 | . | . | TRBV30 | TGTGCGGAGGGGCGATCAGCTAACTATGGCTACACCTTC | CAEGRSANYGYTF
TRBJ2-5 | . | . | TRBV7-3 | TGTGCCAGCAGCCTCCGGGACTTGGGGACCCAGTACTTC | CASSLRDLGTQYF
TRBJ2-1 | few | TRBD2 | TRBV28 | TGTGCCAGCAGTCTCCCCGGGACTAGCGGGTACAATGAGCAGTTCTTC | CASSLPGTSGYNEQFF
TRBJ2-1 | . | TRBD1 | TRBV7-2 | TGTGCCAGCAGCTTGACAACAGGGGGAAATGAGCAGTTCTTC | CASSLTTGGNEQFF
TRBJ2-2 | . | TRBD1 | TRBV6-6 | TGTGCCAGCAGAACAGGGGCTGGAGGGGAGCTGTTTTTT | CASRTGAGGELFF
TRBJ2-7 | . | TRBD2 | TRBV5-6 | TGTGCCAGCAGCCCACTCCGGATAACTAGCGGGAGAGGATACGAGCAGTACTTC | CASSPLRITSGRGYEQYF
TRBJ2-3 | . | . | TRBV28 | TGTGCCAGCTCGGGAGACTTTGTGCAGTATTTT | CASSGDFVQYF
TRBJ2-3 | . | TRBD2 | TRBV4-2 | TGTGCCAGCAGCCAAGAACTAGCGGGAGGGGCCGATACGCAGTATTTT | CASSQELAGGADTQYF
TRBJ1-4 | few | . | TRBV11-2 | TGTGCCAGCAGCTTAGAAGGGGGAACTAATGAAAAACTGTTTTTT | CASSLEGGTNEKLFF
TRBJ1-4 | . | . | TRBV6-5 | TGTGCCAGCAGTTACTCAGCCCCGGGTAGAGAAAAACTGTTTTTT | CASSYSAPGREKLFF
TRBJ1-6 | . | . | TRBV5-1 | TGCGCCAGCAGCAGGACAGTAAGCTCCTATAATTCACCCCTCCACTTT | CASSRTVSSYNSPLHF
TRBJ2-1 | . | . | TRBV29-1 | TGCAGCGTTGGGTGGGAGTCATACAATGAGCAGTTCTTC | CSVGWESYNEQFF
TRBJ2-7 | . | TRBD2 | TRBV18 | TGTGCCAGCTCACCACTCCCGGGACTAGCGGAGTACGAGCAGTACTTC | CASSPLPGLAEYEQYF
TRBJ2-7 | . | . | TRBV28 | TGTGCCAGCAGTTATAGGGGCAAAACGGCTTACGAGCAGTACTTC | CASSYRGKTAYEQYF
TRBJ2-1 | . | . | TRBV5-4 | TGTGCCAGCAGCGAGGTCACCAATGAGCAGTTCTTC | CASSEVTNEQFF
TRBJ1-5 | . | TRBD1 | TRBV30 | TGTGCCTGGAGCGACGGGACAGCTAATCAGCCCCAGCATTTT | CAWSDGTANQPQHF
TRBJ1-2 | . | TRBD1 | TRBV7-2 | TGTGCCAGCAGCCTCAACAGGGGGCCCTATGGCTACACCTTC | CASSLNRGPYGYTF
TRBJ1-5 | . | . | TRBV10-3 | TGTGCCATCTCCGACAGCCGGAATCAGCCCCAGCATTTT | CAISDSRNQPQHF
TRBJ2-7 | . | TRBD1 | TRBV7-6 | TGTGCCAGCAGCTCTTCAGGGGGAATCTACGAGCAGTACTTC | CASSSSGGIYEQYF